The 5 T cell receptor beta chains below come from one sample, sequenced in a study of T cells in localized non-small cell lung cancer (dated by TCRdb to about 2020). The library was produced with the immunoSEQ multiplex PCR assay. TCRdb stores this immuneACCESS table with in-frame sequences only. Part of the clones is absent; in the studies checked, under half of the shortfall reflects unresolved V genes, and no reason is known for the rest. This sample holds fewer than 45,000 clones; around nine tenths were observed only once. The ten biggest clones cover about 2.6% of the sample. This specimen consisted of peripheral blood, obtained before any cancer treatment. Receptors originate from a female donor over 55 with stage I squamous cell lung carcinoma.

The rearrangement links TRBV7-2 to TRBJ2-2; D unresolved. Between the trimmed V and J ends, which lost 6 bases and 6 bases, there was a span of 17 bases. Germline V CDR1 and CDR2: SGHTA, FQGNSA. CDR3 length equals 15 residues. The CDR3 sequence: CASSLGPQRAGELFF. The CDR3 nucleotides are TGTGCCAGCAGTCTCGGTCCTCAAAGGGCCGGGGAGCTGTTTTTT. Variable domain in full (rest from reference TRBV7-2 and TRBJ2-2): GAGVSQSPSNKVTEKGKDVELRCDPISGHTALYWYRQSLGQGLEFLIYFQGNSAPDKSGLPSDRFSAERTGGSVSTLTIQRTQQEDSAVYLCASSLGPQRAGELFFGEGSRLTVL.

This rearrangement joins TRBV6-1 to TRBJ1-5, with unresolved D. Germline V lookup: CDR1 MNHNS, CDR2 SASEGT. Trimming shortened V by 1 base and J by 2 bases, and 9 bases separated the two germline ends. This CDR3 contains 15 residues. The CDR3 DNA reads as TGTGCCAGCAGTGAAGGTGGGTTCGGCAATCAGCCCCAGCATTTT. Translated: CASSEGGFGNQPQHF.

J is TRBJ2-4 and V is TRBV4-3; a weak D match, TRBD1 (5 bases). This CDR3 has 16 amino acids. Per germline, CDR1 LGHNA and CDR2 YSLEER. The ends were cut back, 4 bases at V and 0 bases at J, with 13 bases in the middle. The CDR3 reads CASSPRQTLAKNIQYF. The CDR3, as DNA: TGCGCCAGCAGCCCTCGACAGACCTTAGCCAAAAACATTCAGTACTTC.

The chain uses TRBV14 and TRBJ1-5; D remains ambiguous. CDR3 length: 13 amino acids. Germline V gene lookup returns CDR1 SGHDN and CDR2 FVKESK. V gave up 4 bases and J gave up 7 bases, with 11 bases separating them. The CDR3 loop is CASSLDPGQPQHF. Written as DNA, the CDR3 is TGTGCCAGCAGCCTTGACCCGGGGCAGCCCCAGCATTTT.

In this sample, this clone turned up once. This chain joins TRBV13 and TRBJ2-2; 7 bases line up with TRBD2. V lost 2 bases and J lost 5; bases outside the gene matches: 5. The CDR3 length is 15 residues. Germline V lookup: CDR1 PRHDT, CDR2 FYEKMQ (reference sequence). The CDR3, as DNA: TGTGCCAGCAGCTTAAGACTAGCAAGAACCGGGGAGCTGTTTTTT. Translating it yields CASSLRLARTGELFF.